Presented here are 4 T cell receptor beta chains from one specimen sequenced in a study of cytomegalovirus exposure and HLA in healthy donors. Some clones are missing from TCRdb's copy, which holds only in-frame ones; the method was immunoSEQ multiplex PCR. The table lists roughly 150,000 clones, roughly nine tenths of them singletons. Sequenced material: PBMCs. All receptors derive from a man aged 18-30 years in good health and CMV-seropositive.

This clone was counted a single time. V usage is TRBV2 and J usage is TRBJ1-2; a weak D match, TRBD1 (5 bases). The CDR3 length is 13 residues. V gave up 6 bases and J gave up 5 bases, with 13 bases separating them. Germline values: CDR1 SNHLY, CDR2 FYNNEI. The CDR3 loop reads CASREGLKYGYTF. The DNA for the CDR3 is TGTGCCAGCAGAGAGGGACTGAAGTATGGCTACACCTTC.

This chain joins TRBV5-1 and TRBJ2-2; D is possibly TRBD1 (6 bases). Germline assignment: CDR1 SGHRS and CDR2 YFSETQ. The V end was cut by 1 base, the J end by 6 bases, with 13 bases between. The length of the CDR3 is 15 residues. The CDR3 spells CASSLSGGGPGELFF. The CDR3 nucleotides read TGCGCCAGCAGCTTGTCTGGGGGCGGCCCCGGGGAGCTGTTTTTT.

The chain has TRBV6-5 and TRBJ2-5, with D perhaps TRBD1 (6 bases). The CDR3 is 13 residues long. Deletions cut 3 bases from V and 5 bases from J, with 10 bases between. Germline loops: CDR1 MNHEY, CDR2 SVGAGI. This CDR3 is CASSYRTEETQYF. The CDR3 nucleotides are TGTGCCAGCAGTTATAGGACAGAGGAGACCCAGTACTTC.

The CDR3 nucleotides are TGCAGCGTTGCCATAGCGGGAGGGGGGGAGACCCAGTACTTC. This codes for CSVAIAGGGETQYF. The chain has TRBV29-1 and TRBJ2-5, with TRBD2 matching 11 bases. The CDR3 runs to 14 residues. The J segment lost 5 bases and the V segment lost 4 bases, leaving 6 bases of the junction unmatched. Germline V CDR1 and CDR2: SQVTM, ANQGSEA. The variable domain in full, completed from reference TRBV29-1 and TRBJ2-5, reads SAVISQKPSRDICQRGTSLTIQCQVDSQVTMMFWYRQQPGQSLTLIATANQGSEATYESGFVIDKFPISRPNLTFSTLTVSNMSPEDSSIYLCSVAIAGGGETQYFGPGTRLLVL.